Listed here are 10 T cell receptor beta chains from one sample, sequenced in a study of cytomegalovirus exposure and HLA in healthy donors. This PCR relied on a set of 60 Vbeta primers and 13 Jbeta primers. The data were produced by immunoSEQ multiplex PCR, yet TCRdb's version contains in-frame clones alone and is incomplete. This table holds 150,000 to 160,000 clones, about 70% found once. Sequenced: PBMCs. The receptors come from a young man in good health and CMV-seronegative.

This clone is a singleton in its sample. The rearrangement joins TRBV6-5 to TRBJ1-1, with D possibly being TRBD1 (5 bases). The CDR3 sequence is 14 residues long. Between the trimmed V and J ends, which lost 2 bases and 5 bases, there was a span of 12 bases. Per germline, CDR1 MNHEY and CDR2 SVGAGI. The CDR3: CASSYDPGGTEAFF. CDR3 DNA: TGTGCCAGCAGTTACGATCCGGGGGGGACTGAAGCTTTCTTT.

The table lists this clone with a few counts. This sequence joins TRBV4-1 and TRBJ1-5; 8 bases are a match to TRBD1. This CDR3 has 14 residues. V lost 5 bases, J lost 5 bases, and 5 bases stayed unmatched. The germline CDR1 and CDR2 sequences are MGHRA and YSYEKL. DNA of the CDR3: TGCGCCAGCAGCGAGGACAGGGAACATCAGCCCCAGCATTTT. Encoded protein: CASSEDREHQPQHF.

The chain carries TRBV4-1 and TRBJ1-6; 7 positions match TRBD1. V lost 4 bases and J lost 8; bases outside the gene matches: 14. The germline V gene encodes CDR1 MGHRA and CDR2 YSYEKL. CDR3 size: 17 residues. CDR3 protein: CASSPTPWDRPDSPLHF. As DNA, the CDR3 is TGCGCCAGCAGCCCCACACCCTGGGACAGACCGGATTCACCCCTCCACTTT.

This clone was detected a few times. The rearrangement links TRBV5-6 to TRBJ1-2; 7 bases line up with TRBD1. The germline V gene has CDR1 SGHDT and CDR2 YYEEEE. The CDR3 covers 15 residues. V gave up 4 bases and J gave up 4 bases; unmatched junction bases: 10. The CDR3 here is CASSVGDRGLYGYTF. CDR3 DNA: TGTGCCAGCAGCGTCGGGGACAGAGGTCTCTATGGCTACACCTTC.

The CDR3 coding sequence is TGTGCCAGCAGTTACAACAGGGGTGAAAAACTGTTTTTT. As protein: CASSYNRGEKLFF. The J gene is TRBJ1-4, the V gene TRBV6-5; 7 nucleotides agree with TRBD1. The germline gives CDR1 MNHEY, CDR2 SVGAGI. The CDR3 spans 13 residues. J gave up 7 bases and V 2 bases, and 1 base lay outside the gene matches.

This clone was counted only a few times. V gene TRBV11-2 combines with J gene TRBJ2-5, with TRBD2 matching over 7 bases. V was pared by 7 bases and J by 4 bases, with 12 bases of the junction left unmatched. The CDR3 contains 15 residues. Germline assignment: CDR1 SGHAT and CDR2 FQNNGV. Here the CDR3 reads CASTTGGRGIETQYF. CDR3 coding DNA: TGTGCCAGCACCACCGGTGGGAGGGGTATAGAGACCCAGTACTTC. Looking up the rest from reference TRBV11-2 and TRBJ2-5 gives the full variable domain: EAGVAQSPRYKIIEKRQSVAFWCNPISGHATLYWYQQILGQGPKLLIQFQNNGVVDDSQLPKDRFSAERLKGVDSTLKIQPAKLEDSAVYLCASTTGGRGIETQYFGPGTRLLVL.

Note on this clone: One end of the junction does not line up with germline, which may come from a read error. Other DNA sequences within the sample encode an identical CDR3. The chain carries TRBV6-5 and TRBJ1-1; D call uncertain. The germline V gene encodes CDR1 MNHEY and CDR2 SVGAGI. There are 13 residues in the CDR3. CDR3 sequence (DNA): TGTGCCAGCAGTTACGGGCAGAACACTGAAGCCTTCTTT. As protein: CASSYGQNTEAFF.

This clone was seen only once. The chain couples TRBV5-1 to TRBJ2-3; D gene ambiguous. Germline loops: CDR1 SGHRS, CDR2 YFSETQ. The CDR3 totals 14 residues. V gave up 4 bases and J gave up 3 bases, with 12 bases separating them. The CDR3 nucleotides read TGCGCCAGCAGCGCCTCCTCAGGTACAGATACGCAGTATTTT. It encodes CASSASSGTDTQYF.

This chain joins TRBV5-5 and TRBJ1-1; D may be TRBD1 (5 bases). Trimming took off 2 bases at V and 1 base at J, with 9 bases between the two ends. Looked up from germline, CDR1 is SGHKS and CDR2 is YYEKEE (reference sequence). This CDR3 has 14 residues. The CDR3 coding sequence is TGTGCCAGCAGCTTTGCGGGGGGGAACACTGAAGCTTTCTTT. Protein product: CASSFAGGNTEAFF.

The chain recombines TRBV6-1 with TRBJ1-5, with a tentative D call TRBD1 (5 bases). There are 14 residues in the CDR3. CDR1 and CDR2 (germline): MNHNS, SASEGT. Trimming removed 6 bases from V and 0 bases from J, with 9 bases in between. CDR3 loop: CASSRQNSNQPQHF. CDR3 nucleotide sequence: TGTGCCAGCAGCCGACAGAATAGCAATCAGCCCCAGCATTTT.